This T cell receptor (beta chain) was recovered during a study of blood T cell repertoires in COVID-19. The overall study: Acute and convalescent COVID-19 samples came from the United States, Italy and Spain.

With V trimmed by 5 bases and J by 6 bases, 18 bases remained unmatched. The CDR3 totals 19 residues. The germline V gene encodes CDR1 LNHDA and CDR2 SQIVND (reference sequence). Assay: immunoSEQ multiplex PCR; the TCRdb copy retains only in-frame clones and omits some. The sample has 9,500 to 15,000 clones; approximately 80% are singletons. The rearrangement uses TRBV19 and TRBJ1-5; 11 bases agree with TRBD1. What was sequenced was peripheral blood. This TCR derives from a man at least 80 years old with acute or convalescent COVID-19. This chain's CDR3 is CASSGSGTGGAIWVQPQHF. CDR3 nucleotide sequence: TGTGCCAGTAGTGGCTCCGGGACAGGGGGTGCTATCTGGGTTCAGCCCCAGCATTTT.